The 26 T cell receptor beta chains below come from one sample, sequenced in a study of Graves' ophthalmopathy and Graves' hyperthyroidism. From RNA, the CDR3 regions of TCR beta chains were amplified and sequenced. First-round RT-PCR relied on HTBI primers, and a second-round multiplex PCR came next. Via MiXCR, TCRdb re-called the multiplex PCR reads, giving one row per CDR3 protein. The sample includes over 450,000 distinct CDR3 sequences, 13% to 15% seen only once; the top ten take roughly 9.8%. Sequencing used blood. Receptors originate from a woman in her thirties with Graves' ophthalmopathy.

The table lists this clonotype with many counts. This sequence joins TRBV15 and TRBJ1-2; D is uncertain. Trimming took 1 base from V and 4 from J, leaving 7 bases between them. This CDR3 region has 13 residues. CDR1 is LNHNV and CDR2 is YYDKDF in the germline V gene (reference sequence). The DNA for the CDR3 is TGTGCCACCAGCAGAGCAGAAAGCTATGGCTACACCTTC. Amino acid sequence: CATSRAESYGYTF. Full variable domain (outside the CDR3, taken from reference TRBV15 and TRBJ1-2): DAMVIQNPRYQVTQFGKPVTLSCSQTLNHNVMYWYQQKSSQAPKLLFHYYDKDFNNEADTPDNFQSRRPNTSFCFLDIRSPGLGDTAMYLCATSRAESYGYTFGSGTRLTVV.

This clonotype was detected ten times or more. The chain has TRBV11-1 and TRBJ1-4, with D unresolved. Germline CDR1 reads SGHAT; CDR2 reads FQDESV (reference sequence). The CDR3 totals 15 residues. The V end was cut by 1 base, the J end by 3 bases, with 9 bases between. This CDR3 reads CASSLGDNPNEKLFF. CDR3 sequence (DNA): TGTGCCAGCAGCTTAGGCGATAATCCTAATGAAAAACTGTTTTTT.

This clonotype was recorded at least ten times. V is TRBV9 and J is TRBJ2-7; weak D call: TRBD2 (5 bases). CDR3 length: 14 amino acids. CDR1 is SGDLS and CDR2 is YYNGEE in the germline V gene. The V gene lost 0 bases and the J gene lost 0 bases, with 7 bases spanning the gap. The CDR3 DNA sequence: TGTGCCAGCAGCGTAGACCGGGACTCCTACGAGCAGTACTTC. This translates into CASSVDRDSYEQYF.

This clonotype was counted at least ten times. The chain recombines TRBV28 with TRBJ1-1; 7 bases are shared with TRBD1. The CDR3 covers 16 residues. Germline loops: CDR1 MDHEN, CDR2 SYDVKM. V lost 4 bases and J lost 0; bases outside the gene matches: 8. The CDR3 here is CASSWNRGTLNTEAFF. CDR3 DNA sequence: TGTGCCAGCAGTTGGAACAGGGGCACTTTGAACACTGAAGCTTTCTTT.

The rearrangement joins TRBV27 to TRBJ1-2; no definite D call. CDR3 length: 13 residues. Germline CDR1 is MNHEY and CDR2 is SMNVEV (reference sequence). The germline V and J ends were trimmed by 6 bases and 5 bases, with 13 bases remaining between them. The CDR3 reads CASRKTPQYGYTF. The CDR3, as DNA: TGTGCCAGCAGGAAGACTCCCCAATATGGCTACACCTTC.

A remark on this clonotype: Being one base from a much bigger clone, this may be a read error. V is TRBV27 and J is TRBJ2-7, with a weak D call TRBD2 (5 bases). Germline CDR1 MNHEY, CDR2 SMNVEV (reference sequence). V was trimmed by 3 bases and J by 0 bases, leaving 12 bases between them. There are 15 residues in the CDR3. This CDR3 reads CASSFASGCSYEQYF. The CDR3 region has the DNA TGTGCCAGCAGTTTCGCCTCGGGGTGCTCCTACGAGCAGTACTTC.

This clonotype was seen at least ten times. V gene TRBV20-1 combines with J gene TRBJ1-2, with no clear D. Germline values: CDR1 DFQATT, CDR2 SNEGSKA (reference sequence). The CDR3 sequence is 14 residues long. V was trimmed by 0 bases and J by 5 bases, leaving 13 bases between them. CDR3 region: CSAREVLDGYGYTF. CDR3 DNA sequence: TGCAGTGCTAGAGAAGTCCTCGACGGATATGGCTACACCTTC.

This clonotype was observed a few times. The J gene is TRBJ2-5, the V gene TRBV28; 9 nucleotides agree with TRBD2. Trimming at V came to 5 bases and at J to 5 bases, leaving 15 bases not matched to a gene. The CDR3 is 17 amino acids. Germline V gives CDR1 MDHEN, CDR2 SYDVKM. The CDR3 sequence is CASSSPSGGGARETQYF. The DNA of the CDR3 is TGTGCCAGCAGTAGCCCCTCGGGCGGGGGGGCAAGGGAGACCCAGTACTTC.

At least ten counts were recorded for this clonotype. The rearrangement joins TRBV28 to TRBJ2-7; 7 bases fit TRBD2. CDR3 length: 13 residues. Per germline, CDR1 MDHEN and CDR2 SYDVKM. The V segment lost 2 bases and the J segment 3 bases; nucleotides outside the gene matches: 1. CDR3 DNA: TGTGCCAGCAGTTTAGCGGGAGACTACGAGCAGTACTTC. Protein: CASSLAGDYEQYF.

This clonotype was seen many times. This chain joins TRBV6-5 and TRBJ2-7; D unclear. The CDR3 is made up of 16 amino acids. Per the germline V gene, CDR1 is MNHEY and CDR2 is SVGAGI. V was cut by 2 bases and J by 1 base, with 15 bases left in between. The CDR3 loop reads CASSYRAGLASYEQYF. The CDR3 DNA is TGTGCCAGCAGTTACAGGGCTGGCTTGGCTTCCTACGAGCAGTACTTC.

This clonotype was seen ten or more times. The rearrangement joins TRBV6-2 or TRBV6-3 to TRBJ1-1, with TRBD1 matching over 9 bases. The CDR3 sequence is 13 residues long. Germline assignment: CDR1 MNHEY and CDR2 SVGEGT. The junction had 6 bases not matched to a gene; V was cut back by 5 bases and J by 8 bases. The CDR3 DNA reads TGTGCCAGCAGTCCGGGACAGGGTATCGAAGCTTTCTTT. Its translation: CASSPGQGIEAFF.

This clonotype was seen repeatedly, ten times or more. The chain recombines TRBV20-1 with TRBJ2-5, with 8 bases lining up with TRBD2. The CDR3 is made up of 15 amino acids. Losses at the gene ends were 1 base for V and 2 bases for J; bases not matched to a gene: 6. The germline CDR1 and CDR2 sequences are DFQATT and SNEGSKA (reference sequence). CDR3 in DNA: TGCAGTGCTAGAGTTTGGACTAGCTTACAAGAGACCCAGTACTTC. Its protein product is CSARVWTSLQETQYF.

This clonotype was seen at least ten times. CDR3 amino acids: CASSKDSPSETQYF. In DNA form, the CDR3 reads TGTGCCAGCAGTAAGGACAGTCCCTCGGAGACCCAGTACTTC. The chain joins TRBV12-3 or TRBV12-4 to TRBJ2-5; perhaps TRBD1 as D (6 bases). The ends were cut back, 5 bases at V and 5 bases at J, with 15 bases in the middle. This CDR3 spans 14 amino acids.

This clonotype was counted many times. The gene calls are TRBV28 and TRBJ2-7, with 10 bases fitting TRBD2. CDR1 is MDHEN and CDR2 is SYDVKM in the germline V gene. V lost 6 bases and J lost 6; bases outside the gene matches: 8. The length of the CDR3 is 14 residues. CDR3 bases: TGTGCCAGCAGATTAGCGGGGGGCCAGGGCGAGCAGTACTTC. It is translated as CASRLAGGQGEQYF.

This clonotype was observed many times. This chain uses TRBV6-5 with TRBJ1-1; D is unclear. Germline V lookup: CDR1 MNHEY, CDR2 SVGAGI. The CDR3 spans 12 residues. Trimming shortened V by 6 bases and J by 0 bases, and 5 bases separated the two germline ends. CDR3 loop: CASRVLNTEAFF. CDR3 coding DNA: TGTGCCAGCAGGGTGTTGAACACTGAAGCTTTCTTT.

V gene TRBV4-2 combines with J gene TRBJ2-5, with TRBD1 matching over 9 bases. The CDR3 has 15 residues. J was trimmed by 5 bases and V by 1 base; bases with no gene match: 5. Germline CDR1 and CDR2: LGHNA and YNFKEQ. Here the CDR3 reads CASSQGTGERETQYF. For the CDR3, the DNA is TGTGCCAGCAGCCAAGGGACAGGGGAGCGGGAGACCCAGTACTTC.

This clonotype was counted ten times or more. The J gene is TRBJ1-2, the V gene TRBV5-5; no reliable D call. The V and J ends lost 4 bases and 8 bases respectively, with 15 bases between them. CDR3 length: 13 residues. Germline V gene sequence: CDR1 SGHKS, CDR2 YYEKEE (reference sequence). The CDR3 sequence is CASSGGPSRGYTF. The CDR3 nucleotides are TGTGCCAGCAGCGGCGGGCCCTCAAGGGGCTACACCTTC.

Regarding this clonotype: This could be a read error, since a much larger clone is one nucleotide away. This chain joins TRBV6-1 and TRBJ2-5; 7 nucleotides line up with TRBD1. Germline V gene data show CDR1 as MNHNS and CDR2 as SASEGT. V trimming: 4 bases; J trimming: 2 bases; junction bases outside the gene matches: 16. The CDR3 covers 18 residues. The CDR3 bases are TGTGCCAGCAGTGCGCGTCTTCCGTCAGGGGGAGATCAAGAGACCCAGTACTTC. As protein: CASSARLPSGGDQETQYF.

In its sample, this clonotype was seen many times. The rearrangement joins TRBV25-1 to TRBJ2-7; 15 positions agree with TRBD2. The CDR3 is 17 residues long. The germline V gene encodes CDR1 MGHDK and CDR2 SYGVNS. The J segment lost 1 base and the V segment lost 2 bases, leaving 3 bases of the junction unmatched. CDR3 DNA: TGTGCCAGCAGTGAAATGGGGACTAGCGGGGGGTCCTACGAGCAGTACTTC. It codes for CASSEMGTSGGSYEQYF.

The chain carries TRBV7-9 and TRBJ2-2; no reliable D call. The CDR3 has 15 amino acids. Trimming left V 6 bases short and J 4 bases short, with 15 bases between. Per the germline V gene, CDR1 is SEHNR and CDR2 is FQNEAQ (reference sequence). The CDR3 DNA follows: TGTGCCAGCAGACTATTGGACGGATCCACCGGGGAGCTGTTTTTT. The encoded protein is CASRLLDGSTGELFF.

CDR3 sequence (DNA): TGTGCTAGTGGTTCAGAGTATCAGCCCCAGCATTTT. Encoded protein: CASGSEYQPQHF. The rearrangement uses TRBV12-5 and TRBJ1-5, with unresolved D. The CDR3 runs to 12 residues. The V gene lost 4 bases and the J gene lost 5 bases, with 6 bases spanning the gap. CDR1 LGHNT and CDR2 FRNRAP come from the germline V gene.

The chain is built from TRBV2 and TRBJ1-1; D is possibly TRBD1 (6 bases). Trimming removed 6 bases at V and 2 bases at J, with 10 bases between. CDR1 is SNHLY, CDR2 FYNNEI, per germline. The CDR3 has 13 residues. CDR3 bases: TGTGCCAGCAGAGGGGGGGGAAACACTGAAGCTTTCTTT. Residues: CASRGGGNTEAFF. Drawing the rest from reference TRBV2 and TRBJ1-1, the complete variable domain is EPEVTQTPSHQVTQMGQEVILRCVPISNHLYFYWYRQILGQKVEFLVSFYNNEISEKSEIFDDQFSVERPDGSNFTLKIRSTKLEDSAMYFCASRGGGNTEAFFGQGTRLTVV.

This clonotype was recorded at least ten times. The chain combines TRBV12-3 or TRBV12-4 with TRBJ1-5; D gene uncertain. CDR3 length: 12 amino acids. Trimming took off 1 base at V and 6 bases at J, with 4 bases between the two ends. As DNA, the CDR3 is TGTGCCAGCAGTTTAGAGGGTCAGCCCCAGCATTTT. It codes for CASSLEGQPQHF.

The chain is built from TRBV27 and TRBJ2-7; 10 bases match TRBD1. This CDR3 comprises 15 residues. J was trimmed by 3 bases and V by 5 bases; bases with no gene match: 7. Germline lookup yields CDR1 MNHEY and CDR2 SMNVEV (reference sequence). The CDR3 spells CASSRGTGVIYEQYF. The CDR3 DNA follows: TGTGCCAGCAGTCGCGGGACAGGGGTTATCTACGAGCAGTACTTC.

Many counts were recorded for this clonotype. The chain uses TRBV6-2 or TRBV6-3 and TRBJ1-1, with D unresolved. V lost 6 bases to trimming and J lost 7 bases, with 15 bases between them. CDR3 length: 13 amino acids. Germline values: CDR1 MNHEY, CDR2 SVGEGT. The CDR3 loop is CASSDTRVGEAFF. The CDR3 DNA is TGTGCCAGCAGCGACACGAGGGTAGGTGAAGCTTTCTTT.

The chain employs TRBV19 and TRBJ1-2; TRBD1 aligns across 11 bases. The V gene's germline CDR1 is LNHDA and CDR2 SQIVND (reference sequence). This CDR3 has 13 amino acids. The V segment lost 6 bases and the J segment 8 bases; nucleotides outside the gene matches: 5. CDR3 sequence: CASRDRGRRGYTF. The CDR3 DNA reads TGTGCCAGTAGGGACAGGGGGCGACGCGGCTACACCTTC.